This T cell receptor beta chain was captured in a study of T cell responses to AZD1222 COVID-19 vaccine. The study's findings and limits: White British people made up most donors, females outnumbered males, and clonal diversity was possibly underestimated. Targets within unmutated variant regions were reportedly found for nearly half of spike-specific TCRs. CD4 TCRs linked to vaccination spanned spike, dominating at 160-218 and 743-854.

There are 16 residues in the CDR3. CDR1 and CDR2 (germline): SGDLS, YYNGEE. The V segment lost 1 base and the J segment 3 bases; nucleotides outside the gene matches: 5. TCRdb's table, derived via immunoSEQ multiplex PCR, lists solely in-frame clones and lacks some. The data show about 130,000 clones, just over 85% seen once. Regarding this clone: Its specificity is not known.

The V gene is TRBV9, the J gene TRBJ2-1; 9 nucleotides agree with TRBD1. Sample: peripheral blood, taken on day 0 of AZD1222 vaccination. This clonotype was obtained from an adult in good health. CDR3 region: CASSVMGTGNYNEQFF. CDR3 bases: TGTGCCAGCAGCGTAATGGGGACAGGGAACTACAATGAGCAGTTCTTC.